The rows below give T cell receptor beta chains drawn from one sample of a study of CD8 T cells in Susac syndrome. One entry per CDR3 protein results from TCRdb running MiXCR on the immunoSEQ multiplex PCR reads. The sample shows about 85,000 distinct CDR3 sequences, 95% of them seen only once. Sequenced material: CD8+ T cells from PBMCs. All receptors come from a human donor with Susac syndrome. Each CDR3 is given with its conserved first and last residue.

CDR3aa	v_gene	j_gene
CASSSGVPDTQYF	TRBV13	TRBJ2-3
CASSPVDYEQYF	TRBV12-3/TRBV12-4	TRBJ2-7
CASSQGYSAYEQYF	TRBV4-3	TRBJ2-7
CATSRDFGASYNEQFF	TRBV15	TRBJ2-1
CASSVGTVAYNEQFF	TRBV13	TRBJ2-1
CAWSEREKLFF	TRBV30	TRBJ1-4
CASSYVLSSDSETQYF	TRBV6-5	TRBJ2-5
CASSQDTYNEQFF	TRBV14	TRBJ2-1
CASSLDGIRQETQYF	TRBV5-5	TRBJ2-5
CASSLAGGGTGANVLTF	TRBV7-9	TRBJ2-6
CASTLGLEQFF	TRBV19	TRBJ2-1
CASSQWRDNSYEQYF	TRBV4-2	TRBJ2-7
CAWTPLGGQTNTEAFF	TRBV30	TRBJ1-1
CAWATDLYNEQFF	TRBV30	TRBJ2-1
CASSQAEKNTGELFF	TRBV3-1	TRBJ2-2
CASGGEKLFF	TRBV7-2	TRBJ1-4
CASTGEGKETQYF	TRBV13	TRBJ2-5
CASSLEGSSYNEQFF	TRBV7-2	TRBJ2-1
CASSAWGPDTQYF	TRBV9	TRBJ2-3
CASSLSGTSYEQYF	TRBV12-3/TRBV12-4	TRBJ2-7
CASSLSSQDGPQHF	TRBV27	TRBJ1-5
CAWSVPGTGELFF	TRBV30	TRBJ2-2
CASSLLAGVVDEQFF	TRBV13	TRBJ2-1
CASSFLENEQYF	TRBV7-9	TRBJ2-7
CATSSVGYEQYF	TRBV15	TRBJ2-7
CATSDSNSYEQYF	TRBV24-1	TRBJ2-7
CASSQDITSGSTDTQYF	TRBV14	TRBJ2-3
CASSLVGTRGETQYF	TRBV11-2	TRBJ2-5
CASSADRVPHQPQHF	TRBV6-5	TRBJ1-5
CASGPGQATGELFF	TRBV12-5	TRBJ2-2
CSARDGYLAKNIQYF	TRBV20-1	TRBJ2-4
CASSPAMGNTEAFF	TRBV5-1	TRBJ1-1
CASNQGTEAFF	TRBV5-1	TRBJ1-1
CASSSRSYNEQFF	TRBV6-5	TRBJ2-1
CASSGGREIAYEQYF	TRBV7-9	TRBJ2-7
CSARSQRAAYNEQFF	TRBV20-1	TRBJ2-1
CAWSGDVGTQYF	TRBV30	TRBJ2-3